This T cell receptor beta chain was profiled in a study of Ad26.COV2.S vaccination and SARS-CoV-2 variants. Study-wide context: Intramuscular Ad26.COV2.S doses were given once or twice, 56 days apart. Study conclusions and caveats: Reported post-vaccination CD8+ and CD4+ T cell responses to spike showed substantial breadth. The study found higher spike-specific TCR breadth in vaccine than placebo recipients. It was found that vaccine and placebo recipients had similar non-spike TCR breadth.

As regards this clone: The antigen remains unidentified.

Data came from immunoSEQ multiplex PCR; TCRdb stores just in-frame clones and leaves some out. The sample lists around 400,000 clones, 75% to 95% seen once, with about 12% in the top ten. Treatment reported: roughly 18 received Ad26.COV2.S at low or high dose, single or two shots; about five received placebo; per-sample allocation not given. The study sampled participants on day 63 after the first vaccine or placebo injection. This specimen consisted of peripheral blood, obtained in a trial of Ad26.COV2.S vaccine versus placebo. The clonotype comes from a person aged 18-65 years who received the Ad26.COV2.S COVID-19 vaccine or a placebo.

The chain's CDR3 is CAWSGLGPPYGNSPLHF. CDR3 nucleotide sequence: TGTGCCTGGAGTGGACTCGGACCCCCGTACGGGAATTCACCCCTCCACTTT. The rearrangement joins TRBV30 to TRBJ1-6, with unresolved D. Trimming pared 1 base from V and 7 bases from J, leaving 20 bases between. CDR3 length: 17 residues. CDR1 and CDR2 (germline): GTSNPN, SVGIG (reference sequence).